This T cell receptor (beta chain) was sequenced during a study of T cell responses to AZD1222 COVID-19 vaccine. Findings of the study overall: Baseline seropositives among AZD1222 recipients totaled only five or six. The sample set comprised mostly white British donors with more females, and clonal diversity was possibly underestimated.

This table comes from immunoSEQ multiplex PCR, and its TCRdb copy is limited to in-frame clones, with some not included. The sample lists about 91,000 clones, about 88% occurring once. Turning to this clone: What it recognizes is unknown.

The V segment lost 6 bases and the J segment 6 bases; nucleotides outside the gene matches: 6. The CDR3 is made up of 13 amino acids. Per germline, CDR1 MNHEY and CDR2 SMNVEV (reference sequence). The J gene is TRBJ1-2, the V gene TRBV27; 8 bases align to TRBD1. The input for sequencing was peripheral blood, taken on day 0 of AZD1222 vaccination. The source of this sequence is an adult in good health. CDR3 DNA sequence: TGTGCCAGCAGCCAAACAGGGGGAAATGGCTACACCTTC. It specifies CASSQTGGNGYTF.